A selection of T cell receptor beta chains follows, all from one sample in a study of T cells in Graves' hyperthyroidism and ophthalmopathy. TCRdb analysed the multiplex PCR reads with MiXCR anew, one entry per CDR3 protein. The sample consists of 500,000 to 650,000 distinct CDR3 sequences, 40% to 55% of them appearing once. Specimen: peripheral blood or thyroid tissue (not recorded which). The receptors derive from an adult woman with Graves' disease, either hyperthyroidism or ophthalmopathy (not recorded which). The CDR3 runs from the conserved cysteine through the conserved F or W. The order of the fields is J gene, clone size, D gene, V gene, CDR3 DNA, CDR3 protein. The D gene is left open where the match is weak. The listing skips clone size in some rows; elsewhere it reads once, few, many or a size class.

J: TRBJ1-6
size: -
D: -
V: TRBV19
DNA: TGTGCCAGTATGTTTTCGGGGGTTGGCAATTCACCCCTCCACTTT
CDR3: CASMFSGVGNSPLHF

J: TRBJ2-5
size: -
D: TRBD1
V: TRBV7-7
DNA: TGTGCTAGCAGATTAGTGGAGGTGACAGGGCGGGAGACCCAGTACTTC
CDR3: CASRLVEVTGRETQYF

J: TRBJ1-1
size: once
D: -
V: TRBV28
DNA: TGTGCCAGCAGACCAAGTTTCCCCAGAGGGCGCGGGTCCGAAGCTTTCTTT
CDR3: CASRPSFPRGRGSEAFF

J: TRBJ1-5
size: once
D: -
V: TRBV10-3
DNA: TGTGCCATTCTAACTAATAGCAATCAGCCCCAGCATTTT
CDR3: CAILTNSNQPQHF

J: TRBJ2-1
size: -
D: TRBD2
V: TRBV9
DNA: TGTGCCAGCAGCCCGCAGGGGGCTAGCGGGAGGGTAGGTTACAATGAGCAGTTCTTC
CDR3: CASSPQGASGRVGYNEQFF

J: TRBJ2-5
size: -
D: -
V: TRBV20-1
DNA: TGCAGTGCCAGTTCAGGGCCGAGTCAAGAGACCCAGTACTTC
CDR3: CSASSGPSQETQYF

J: TRBJ1-6
size: -
D: -
V: TRBV7-9
DNA: TGTGCCAGCAGCTTAGTCCTATCCTATAATTCACCCCTCCACTTT
CDR3: CASSLVLSYNSPLHF

J: TRBJ1-1
size: -
D: TRBD1
V: TRBV15
DNA: TGTGCCACCAGCAGTAGGACAGGGGCTGAAGCTTTCTTT
CDR3: CATSSRTGAEAFF

J: TRBJ2-2
size: few
D: TRBD1
V: TRBV10-3
DNA: TGTGCCGTATGGGACAGGAAGAACACCGGGGAGCTGTTTTTT
CDR3: CAVWDRKNTGELFF

J: TRBJ2-7
size: -
D: TRBD2
V: TRBV6-5
DNA: TGTGCCACCCGGGAGAGTAGCGGGGATCCCTACGAGCAGTACTTC
CDR3: CATRESSGDPYEQYF

J: TRBJ2-6
size: -
D: -
V: TRBV19
DNA: TGTGCCAGTAGTACGGGGGACAACGTCCTGACTTTC
CDR3: CASSTGDNVLTF

J: TRBJ2-5
size: -
D: -
V: TRBV2
DNA: TGTGCCAGCAGGGGGACAGCGACGGTCGGGGAGGCCGTAGAGACCCAGTACTTC
CDR3: CASRGTATVGEAVETQYF

J: TRBJ1-1
size: -
D: -
V: TRBV16
DNA: TGTGCTAGTGGTTTTTCCAGGACAGCCATGAACACTGAAGCTTTCTTT
CDR3: CASGFSRTAMNTEAFF

J: TRBJ1-1
size: few
D: -
V: TRBV5-1
DNA: TGCGCCAGCAGCTTGGCCATCCGGGAAAGGACTGAAGCTTTCTTT
CDR3: CASSLAIRERTEAFF

J: TRBJ2-7
size: -
D: TRBD2
V: TRBV20-1
DNA: TGCAGTGCTAGGGCGGCCCGACTAGCGGGACAATACGAGCAGTACTTC
CDR3: CSARAARLAGQYEQYF

J: TRBJ2-6
size: once
D: -
V: TRBV5-1
DNA: TGCGCCAGCAGCTTGGACTGGGCAGGGAACTCTGGGGCCAACGTCCTGACTTTC
CDR3: CASSLDWAGNSGANVLTF

J: TRBJ2-1
size: -
D: TRBD1
V: TRBV29-1
DNA: TGCAGCGCAAAGGGACAGGGTTGGGATGAGCAGTTCTTC
CDR3: CSAKGQGWDEQFF

J: TRBJ1-2
size: few
D: TRBD1
V: TRBV19
DNA: TGTGCCAGCAGCAAGACAGGGAGGACTAACTATGGCTACACCTTC
CDR3: CASSKTGRTNYGYTF

J: TRBJ2-5
size: once
D: TRBD1
V: TRBV7-8
DNA: TGTGCCAGCAGCCCGGGACAGGGGAACCAAGAGACCCAGTACTTC
CDR3: CASSPGQGNQETQYF

J: TRBJ1-2
size: many
D: -
V: TRBV19
DNA: TGTGCCAGTAGTATTGGGCATGGCTACACCTTC
CDR3: CASSIGHGYTF

J: TRBJ2-2
size: -
D: TRBD1
V: TRBV19
DNA: TGTGCCAGTAGTAGGGACAGGGTCCCCGGGGAGCTGTTTTTT
CDR3: CASSRDRVPGELFF

J: TRBJ2-5
size: -
D: -
V: TRBV2
DNA: TGTGCCAGCGGGGAAGGTTGGGGAGGAGAGACCCAGTACTTC
CDR3: CASGEGWGGETQYF

J: TRBJ1-3
size: many
D: -
V: TRBV11-2
DNA: TGTGCCAGCAGCTTATTCGAGAACACCATATATTTT
CDR3: CASSLFENTIYF

J: TRBJ1-1
size: once
D: -
V: TRBV12-3/TRBV12-4
DNA: TGTGCCAGCAGTTCAGAAGGTAACACTGAAGCTTTCTTT
CDR3: CASSSEGNTEAFF

J: TRBJ1-2
size: -
D: TRBD1
V: TRBV7-2
DNA: TGTGCCAGCAGCTTCCTACCGGGACAGGGGGGCGGCTACACCTTC
CDR3: CASSFLPGQGGGYTF

J: TRBJ2-6
size: -
D: TRBD1
V: TRBV20-1
DNA: TGCAGTGCGCCAACGACAGGGGACTACGTCCTGACTTTC
CDR3: CSAPTTGDYVLTF

J: TRBJ1-2
size: -
D: -
V: TRBV9
DNA: TGTGCCAGCAGCCAGGACACAACCTCGGGCTACACCTTC
CDR3: CASSQDTTSGYTF

J: TRBJ2-1
size: -
D: -
V: TRBV20-1
DNA: TGCAGTGCTAAAGCGGGCATAAACAATGAGCAGTTCTTC
CDR3: CSAKAGINNEQFF

J: TRBJ1-2
size: -
D: -
V: TRBV29-1
DNA: TGCAGCGTTGGGGGGTTGAGTTCAAATGGCTACACCTTC
CDR3: CSVGGLSSNGYTF